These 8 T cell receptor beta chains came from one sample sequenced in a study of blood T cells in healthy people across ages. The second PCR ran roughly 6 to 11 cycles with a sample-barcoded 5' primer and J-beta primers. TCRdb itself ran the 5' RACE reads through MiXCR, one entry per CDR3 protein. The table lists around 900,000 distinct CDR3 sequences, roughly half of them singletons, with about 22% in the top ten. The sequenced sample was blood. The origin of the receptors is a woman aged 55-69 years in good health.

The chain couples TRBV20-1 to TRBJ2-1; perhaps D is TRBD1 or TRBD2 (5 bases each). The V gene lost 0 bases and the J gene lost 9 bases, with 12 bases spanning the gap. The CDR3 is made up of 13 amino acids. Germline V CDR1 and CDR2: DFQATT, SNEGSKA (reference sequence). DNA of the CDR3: TGCAGTGCTAGAGACCTAGCAGGGATTGAGCAGTTCTTC. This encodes CSARDLAGIEQFF.

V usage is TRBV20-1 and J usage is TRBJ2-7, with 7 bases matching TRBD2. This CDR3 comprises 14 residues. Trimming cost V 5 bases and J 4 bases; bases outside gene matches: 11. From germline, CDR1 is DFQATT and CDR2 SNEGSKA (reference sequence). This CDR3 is CSALLGTTSYEQYF. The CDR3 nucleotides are TGCAGTGCTTTGCTCGGGACTACCAGTTACGAGCAGTACTTC.

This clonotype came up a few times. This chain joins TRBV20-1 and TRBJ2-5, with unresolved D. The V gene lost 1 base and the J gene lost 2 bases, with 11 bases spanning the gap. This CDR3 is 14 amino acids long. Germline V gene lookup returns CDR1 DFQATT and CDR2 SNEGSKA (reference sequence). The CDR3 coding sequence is TGCAGTGCTAGAGCCCATGGCGAACAAGAGACCCAGTACTTC. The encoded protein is CSARAHGEQETQYF.

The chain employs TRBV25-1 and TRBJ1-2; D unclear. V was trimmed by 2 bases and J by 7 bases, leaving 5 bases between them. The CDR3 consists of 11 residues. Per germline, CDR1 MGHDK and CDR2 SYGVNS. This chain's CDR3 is CASSEGFGYTF. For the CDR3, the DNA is TGTGCCAGCAGTGAAGGCTTTGGCTACACCTTC.

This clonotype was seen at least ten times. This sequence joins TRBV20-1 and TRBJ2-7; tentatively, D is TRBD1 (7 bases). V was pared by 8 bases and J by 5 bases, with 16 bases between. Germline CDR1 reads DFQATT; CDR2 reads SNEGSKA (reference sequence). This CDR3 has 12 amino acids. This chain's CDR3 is CSPRGDSDEQYF. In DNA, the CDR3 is TGCAGTCCCAGGGGGGATAGCGACGAGCAGTACTTC.

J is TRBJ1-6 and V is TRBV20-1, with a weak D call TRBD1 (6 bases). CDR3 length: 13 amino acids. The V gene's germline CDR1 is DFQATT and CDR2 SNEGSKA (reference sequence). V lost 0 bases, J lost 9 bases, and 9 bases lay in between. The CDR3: CSARDGGSSPLHF. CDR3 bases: TGCAGTGCTAGAGACGGGGGCAGTTCACCCCTCCACTTT.

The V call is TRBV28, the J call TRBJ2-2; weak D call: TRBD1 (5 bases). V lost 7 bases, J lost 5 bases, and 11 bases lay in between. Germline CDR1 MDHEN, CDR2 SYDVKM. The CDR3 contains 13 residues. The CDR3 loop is CASNQGSTGELFF. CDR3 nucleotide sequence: TGTGCCAGCAACCAGGGAAGTACCGGGGAGCTGTTTTTT.

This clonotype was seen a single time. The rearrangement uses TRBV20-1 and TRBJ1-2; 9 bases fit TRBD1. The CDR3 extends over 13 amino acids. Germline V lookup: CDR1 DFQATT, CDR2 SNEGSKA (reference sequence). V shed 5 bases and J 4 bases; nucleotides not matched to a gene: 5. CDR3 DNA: TGCAGTGCTCACAGGGGGCGGGGCTATGGCTACACCTTC. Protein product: CSAHRGRGYGYTF.